This entry is about one T cell receptor (beta chain). Its antigen is not identified. The data were obtained in a study of beta chain features in type 1 diabetes. On the study more broadly: All samples yielded some 100,000,000 examined sorted cells.

Every bit of the isolated RNA underwent reverse transcription, so sequencing read expressed TCRB transcripts. Here immunoSEQ multiplex PCR was the method, and the copy in TCRdb shows in-frame clones only, minus some. Of under 300,000 clones listed, 8% are singletons. The authors sorted CD4+ naive, central memory, regulatory and stem cell-like memory cells via CD45RO/CCR7/CD25/CD127/CD95/CD27. Whole-study findings and limits: Researchers cautioned that cDNA sequencing could over-represent cells with high TCR expression.

This sequence originates from a woman aged 18-29 years in good health. Sequenced: central memory CD4+ T cells from blood.

This chain's CDR3 is CASSRAPSTDTQYF. In DNA form, the CDR3 reads TGTGCCAGCAGCCGCGCTCCTAGCACAGATACGCAGTATTTT. The chain uses TRBV7-8 and TRBJ2-3, with D unclear. Trimming took off 5 bases at V and 0 bases at J, with 9 bases between the two ends. Per the germline V gene, CDR1 is SGHVS and CDR2 is FQNEAQ. The CDR3 spans 14 residues.